This T cell receptor (beta chain) is from a study of cytomegalovirus exposure and HLA in healthy donors. Whole-study findings and limits: In a later analysis, a missense DCLRE1C variant was linked to TCR beta V- and J-gene trimming.

13 Jbeta primers and 60 Vbeta primers were used for the PCR. Measured with immunoSEQ multiplex PCR; TCRdb has only the in-frame clones, and not every one. This sample has around 130,000 clones, with approximately 80% found just once. The CDR3 spans 10 residues. Trimming took off 6 bases at V and 6 bases at J, with 6 bases between the two ends. Germline loops: CDR1 DFQATT, CDR2 SNEGSKA (reference sequence). In regard to this clone: The antigen is not known.

The clonotype originates from a woman between 35 and 50 years old in good health and CMV-seronegative. J is TRBJ2-1 and V is TRBV20-1; no definite D call. Sequenced input: PBMCs. The CDR3 nucleotides read TGCAGTGCAGCCCCCAATGAGCAGTTCTTC. Amino acid sequence: CSAAPNEQFF.